Listed here are 14 T cell receptor beta chains from one sample, sequenced in a study of long-term antiretroviral therapy in people with HIV. Run at survey level, the immunoSEQ assay was version v3.0. The protocol was immunoSEQ multiplex PCR, while the TCRdb copy is restricted to in-frame clones and leaves out a portion. The sample lists 15,000 to 20,000 clones; under 80% were seen once. The material sequenced was unsorted PBMCs, taken approximately 2.1 years before starting antiretroviral therapy. Receptors were obtained from a man under 40 with HIV.

The chain links TRBV20-1 to TRBJ1-1; D perhaps matches TRBD1 (5 bases). Trimming cost V 1 base and J 8 bases, with 8 bases left between them. CDR3 length equals 11 residues. In germline, CDR1 is DFQATT, CDR2 SNEGSKA (reference sequence). The CDR3 loop reads CSARGGTEAFF. CDR3 in DNA: TGCAGTGCTAGAGGAGGGACCGAAGCTTTCTTT.

V is TRBV19 and J is TRBJ1-6; tentatively, D is TRBD1 (6 bases). The CDR3 covers 18 residues. The germline V gene encodes CDR1 LNHDA and CDR2 SQIVND (reference sequence). Deletions cut 6 bases from V and 0 bases from J, with 18 bases between. The CDR3 DNA is TGTGCCAGTAGAAAAAACAGGGATCAGAGCTCCTATAATTCACCCCTCCACTTT. Translated, it gives CASRKNRDQSSYNSPLHF.

This clone was detected a few times. The J gene is TRBJ1-6, the V gene TRBV27; D gene uncertain. Germline-derived CDR1 and CDR2 are MNHEY and SMNVEV (reference sequence). V lost 2 bases and J 8 bases, leaving 16 bases between the germline ends. This CDR3 comprises 16 residues. The CDR3 protein is CASSLTETGIHSPLHF. CDR3 DNA: TGTGCCAGCAGTTTAACGGAGACCGGGATACATTCACCCCTCCACTTT.

The V call is TRBV23-1, the J call TRBJ2-2; TRBD2 agrees at 8 bases. TRBV23-1 has ORF status, its function being uncertain. CDR3 length: 19 residues. V dropped 0 bases and J dropped 2; count of bases not matched to a gene: 11. The CDR3, as DNA: TGCGCCAGCAGTCAATCCCCCGAGCGGGGGCTCCCAAACACCGGGGAGCTGTTTTTT. The encoded protein is CASSQSPERGLPNTGELFF.

This chain uses TRBV6-5 with TRBJ2-1; 11 bases match TRBD2. Trimming took 7 bases from V and 9 from J; bases not matched to a gene: 8. The CDR3 is made up of 14 amino acids. Germline-derived CDR1 and CDR2 are MNHEY and SVGAGI. This chain's CDR3 is CASKGIAGGGEQFF. CDR3 sequence (DNA): TGTGCCAGCAAAGGGATAGCGGGAGGGGGTGAGCAGTTCTTC.

This clone has just one count. The chain links TRBV14 to TRBJ2-2; no reliable D call. V lost 2 bases to trimming and J lost 6 bases, with 10 bases between them. CDR3 length equals 14 residues. Germline CDR1 reads SGHDN; CDR2 reads FVKESK. The DNA of the CDR3 is TGTGCCAGCAGCCAAAATGGAATCGCCGGGGAGCTGTTTTTT. This encodes CASSQNGIAGELFF. The whole variable domain, filled in from reference TRBV14 and TRBJ2-2, reads EAGVTQFPSHSVIEKGQTVTLRCDPISGHDNLYWYRRVMGKEIKFLLHFVKESKQDESGMPNNRFLAERTGGTYSTLKVQPAELEDSGVYFCASSQNGIAGELFFGEGSRLTVL.

In this sample, this clone turned up once. The rearrangement uses TRBV29-1 and TRBJ2-2; unclear D gene. The CDR3 covers 13 residues. CDR1 and CDR2 from the germline V gene are SQVTM and ANQGSEA. V was trimmed by 4 bases and J by 4 bases, leaving 10 bases between them. DNA of the CDR3: TGCAGCGTTGTTTTCCAGAGCACCGGGGAGCTGTTTTTT. It specifies CSVVFQSTGELFF.

CDR3 nucleotide sequence: TGTGCCAGCAGTGGTACAGGTCATCAGCCCCAGCATTTT. Translating gives CASSGTGHQPQHF. This chain joins TRBV27 and TRBJ1-5; perhaps TRBD1 as D (5 bases). Trimming took 5 bases from V and 5 from J, leaving 10 bases between them. CDR3 length equals 13 residues. The germline V gene has CDR1 MNHEY and CDR2 SMNVEV (reference sequence).

The gene calls are TRBV6-5 and TRBJ2-5; 7 nucleotides align to TRBD1. The CDR3 has 13 amino acids. The germline V gene encodes CDR1 MNHEY and CDR2 SVGAGI. Germline trimming cut 4 bases from V and 6 bases from J; bases unmatched to any gene: 5. Written as DNA, the CDR3 is TGTGCCAGCAGTTCTGTACAGGGGCAGACCCAGTACTTC. Translated, it gives CASSSVQGQTQYF.

The gene calls are TRBV11-3 and TRBJ2-1; no clear D. Trimming removed 0 bases at V and 11 bases at J, with 11 bases between. This CDR3 comprises 13 residues. Per the germline V gene, CDR1 is SGHNT and CDR2 is YENEEA. The CDR3 DNA reads as TGTGCCAGCAGCTTAGATCTACCAGGTCAGCAGTTCTTC. Its protein is CASSLDLPGQQFF.

The chain carries TRBV19 and TRBJ2-1; 8 bases map to TRBD2. The CDR3 has 15 residues. V shed 10 bases, J shed 6 bases, and the junction held 14 bases outside the gene matches. CDR1 and CDR2 (germline): LNHDA, SQIVND (reference sequence). CDR3 DNA: TGTGCCACCCTGGTTGGAGCGGGAGTTACCAATGAGCAGTTCTTC. It encodes CATLVGAGVTNEQFF.

This clone appeared a single time. The chain links TRBV25-1 to TRBJ2-1; unclear D gene. Trimming stripped 5 bases from V and 9 bases from J, with 8 bases between. CDR1 and CDR2 from the germline V gene are MGHDK and SYGVNS. The CDR3 runs to 11 residues. For the CDR3, the DNA is TGTGCCAGCAGTACCAAGAGTGAGCAGTTCTTC. It translates to CASSTKSEQFF.

The CDR3 is CASSLRLAESYEQYF. The DNA of the CDR3 is TGTGCCAGCAGTTTAAGACTAGCAGAATCCTACGAGCAGTACTTC. This chain links TRBV27 with TRBJ2-7, with 7 bases aligning to TRBD2. The CDR3 covers 15 residues. V trimming: 2 bases; J trimming: 1 base; junction bases outside the gene matches: 5. CDR1 is MNHEY and CDR2 is SMNVEV in the germline V gene (reference sequence).

This chain joins TRBV5-1 and TRBJ1-2, with TRBD1 identical over 8 bases. CDR1 is SGHRS, CDR2 YFSETQ, per germline. The length of the CDR3 is 15 residues. V trimming: 0 bases; J trimming: 6 bases; junction bases outside the gene matches: 7. The CDR3 protein is CASSLADRVNDGYTF. Written as DNA, the CDR3 is TGCGCCAGCAGCTTGGCGGACAGGGTGAACGATGGCTACACCTTC.